This entry lists 11 T cell receptor beta chains sequenced from one sample in a study of blood T cell repertoires in COVID-19. The data were produced by immunoSEQ multiplex PCR, yet TCRdb's version contains in-frame clones alone and is incomplete. The repertoire holds roughly 100,000 clones, with approximately 89% as singletons. The sample was peripheral blood. These TCRs come from a woman aged 25 to 39 with acute or convalescent COVID-19.

On this clone: One end of the junction is discordant with germline, which a read error may explain. The rearrangement joins TRBV12-3 or TRBV12-4 to TRBJ1-3; 9 bases are a match to TRBD1. This CDR3 contains 11 residues. The CDR3 nucleotides read TGTGCCAGCAGTTTAAACAGGGGGCATCGTTTT. Residues: CASSLNRGHRF.

The CDR3 is CASSLGPQYSSYEQYF. The CDR3 DNA reads TGTGCCAGCAGCTTGGGGCCCCAATACAGCTCCTACGAGCAGTACTTC. The chain couples TRBV5-6 to TRBJ2-7, with D hard to call. The CDR3 runs 16 residues. Germline-derived CDR1 and CDR2 are SGHDT and YYEEEE. Trimming cost V 0 bases and J 0 bases, with 13 bases left between them.

For the CDR3, the DNA is TGTGCCACCAGTGATTCCTTGGACAGGGGGGGCCAGCCCCAGCATTTT. Its translation is CATSDSLDRGGQPQHF. The chain combines TRBV24-1 with TRBJ1-5; 10 bases are shared with TRBD1. From germline, CDR1 is KGHDR and CDR2 SFDVKD. This CDR3 region has 16 residues. Trimming removed 2 bases from V and 7 bases from J; junction bases left unmatched: 7.

The rearrangement uses TRBV30 and TRBJ2-3; weak D call: TRBD1 (6 bases). With 2 bases removed from V and 7 bases from J, the gap between germline ends came to 22 bases. Per the germline V gene, CDR1 is GTSNPN and CDR2 is SVGIG (reference sequence). The CDR3 is 16 amino acids. Written as DNA, the CDR3 is TGTGCCTGGAGTATTTTCCCCTCGGGACACGGGAATACGCAGTATTTT. As protein: CAWSIFPSGHGNTQYF. Full variable domain (missing parts from reference TRBV30 and TRBJ2-3): SQTIHQWPATLVQPVGSPLSLECTVEGTSNPNLYWYRQAAGRGLQLLFYSVGIGQISSEVPQNLSASRPQDRQFILSSKKLLLSDSGFYLCAWSIFPSGHGNTQYFGPGTRLTVL.

V usage is TRBV25-1 and J usage is TRBJ2-7; D is ambiguous. The CDR3 runs 12 residues. Germline V CDR1 and CDR2: MGHDK, SYGVNS. Trimming took 1 base from V and 3 from J, leaving 4 bases between them. The CDR3 DNA follows: TGTGCCAGCAGTGAATCTTTCTACGAGCAGTACTTC. Amino acids: CASSESFYEQYF.

Written as DNA, the CDR3 is TGTGCCAGCAGTGAAGGGAGGACCAATTCACCCCTCCACTTT. It encodes CASSEGRTNSPLHF. V and J are TRBV2 and TRBJ1-6; D not certain. V lost 1 base and J 7 bases, leaving 8 bases between the germline ends. In germline, CDR1 is SNHLY, CDR2 FYNNEI. The CDR3 covers 14 residues.

By sample share, this clone is medium-sized. The gene calls are TRBV7-9 and TRBJ1-1; perhaps TRBD1 as D (6 bases). The CDR3 is made up of 13 amino acids. The germline V gene encodes CDR1 SEHNR and CDR2 FQNEAQ (reference sequence). V was cut by 3 bases and J by 4 bases, with 9 bases left in between. CDR3 sequence reads: CASSFTGITEAFF. The DNA of the CDR3 is TGTGCCAGCAGCTTTACAGGGATCACTGAAGCTTTCTTT.

The CDR3 loop reads CASLRVRNEQFF. Written as DNA, the CDR3 is TGTGCCAGCCTCAGGGTGCGGAATGAGCAGTTCTTC. This chain joins TRBV6-5 and TRBJ2-1; D perhaps matches TRBD1 (5 bases). There are 12 residues in the CDR3. Trimming took off 8 bases at V and 7 bases at J, with 12 bases between the two ends. Germline V gene sequence: CDR1 MNHEY, CDR2 SVGAGI.

The chain carries TRBV19 and TRBJ1-6; no reliable D call. V lost 1 base, J lost 8 bases, and 6 bases lay in between. CDR3 length: 13 residues. Germline loops: CDR1 LNHDA, CDR2 SQIVND (reference sequence). The CDR3 loop reads CASSIGEDSPLHF. The DNA of the CDR3 is TGTGCCAGTAGTATAGGTGAGGATTCACCCCTCCACTTT. Together with reference TRBV19 and TRBJ1-6, the CDR3 gives the full variable domain: DGGITQSPKYLFRKEGQNVTLSCEQNLNHDAMYWYRQDPGQGLRLIYYSQIVNDFQKGDIAEGYSVSREKKESFPLTVTSAQKNPTAFYLCASSIGEDSPLHFGNGTRLTVT.

The chain couples TRBV18 to TRBJ2-3; 14 bases are a match to TRBD2. The CDR3 has 17 residues. V gave up 4 bases and J gave up 6 bases; unmatched junction bases: 9. The V gene's germline CDR1 is KGHSH and CDR2 LQKENI. CDR3 residues: CASSQPRTSGGMDTQYF. In nucleotides, the CDR3 is TGTGCCAGCTCACAGCCCAGGACTAGCGGGGGGATGGATACGCAGTATTTT.

This clone came up a few times. The same CDR3 is also encoded by other DNA sequences in this sample. The rearrangement joins TRBV27 to TRBJ1-5, with D perhaps TRBD1 (5 bases). The CDR3 covers 14 residues. The V gene lost 6 bases and the J gene lost 3 bases, with 12 bases spanning the gap. CDR1 and CDR2 from the germline V gene are MNHEY and SMNVEV (reference sequence). CDR3 sequence: CASSPDRPNQPQHF. The CDR3 DNA reads as TGTGCCAGCAGCCCTGACAGACCCAATCAGCCCCAGCATTTT.